Following are 22 T cell receptor beta chains from one sample sequenced in a study of T-cell memory formation after mild COVID-19. Using its own MiXCR run on the 5' RACE reads, TCRdb lists one record per CDR3 protein. The table has about 350,000 distinct CDR3 sequences, approximately 13% seen once. The specimen sequenced was PBMCs or a T cell subset sorted from them (not recorded which). These TCRs come from a man aged 18 to 29 who had mild COVID-19 (a few samples of this study predate the infection). Cell type and time point are not known.

This clonotype has just one count. The chain couples TRBV6-5 to TRBJ2-3; no definite D call. CDR3 size: 17 residues. Trimming stripped 2 bases from V and 0 bases from J, with 15 bases between. Germline V gives CDR1 MNHEY, CDR2 SVGAGI. CDR3 in amino acids: CASSYAAGAASTDTQYF. The CDR3 region has the DNA TGTGCCAGCAGTTACGCTGCCGGTGCAGCTAGCACAGATACGCAGTATTTT.

In its sample, this clonotype was seen a few times. The rearrangement links TRBV12-3 or TRBV12-4 to TRBJ2-7; a weak D match, TRBD1 (5 bases). CDR3 length: 13 residues. Between the trimmed V and J ends, which lost 6 bases and 2 bases, there was a span of 11 bases. Here the CDR3 reads CASSGQSTYEQYF. CDR3 DNA: TGTGCCAGCAGCGGACAATCTACCTACGAGCAGTACTTC.

J is TRBJ2-7 and V is TRBV6-2 or TRBV6-3, with TRBD1 matching 9 bases. The J segment lost 5 bases and the V segment lost 1 base, leaving 3 bases of the junction unmatched. The germline V gene has CDR1 MNHEY and CDR2 SVGEGT. This CDR3 has 14 residues. This CDR3 reads CASSYLDRGNEQYV. The CDR3 bases are TGTGCCAGCAGTTACTTGGACAGGGGAAACGAGCAGTACGTC.

This clonotype was counted a few times. The chain couples TRBV6-5 to TRBJ2-3; 8 bases line up with TRBD2. J was trimmed by 1 base and V by 6 bases; bases with no gene match: 3. The CDR3 loop spans 14 amino acids. Per the germline V gene, CDR1 is MNHEY and CDR2 is SVGAGI. The CDR3 DNA sequence: TGTGCCAGCAGATATAGCGGGGGCACAGATACGCAGTATTTT. Its translation: CASRYSGGTDTQYF.

There are a few counts of this clonotype. This chain joins TRBV19 and TRBJ2-2; no definite D call. This CDR3 is 14 amino acids long. The germline V gene encodes CDR1 LNHDA and CDR2 SQIVND (reference sequence). Trimming shortened V by 7 bases and J by 1 base, and 10 bases separated the two germline ends. This CDR3 reads CASNQVWNTGELFF. The CDR3 nucleotides read TGTGCCAGTAACCAGGTGTGGAACACCGGGGAGCTGTTTTTT.

V gene TRBV20-1 combines with J gene TRBJ2-1, with D unresolved. The CDR3 extends over 12 amino acids. V dropped 1 base and J dropped 8 bases, with 9 bases sitting between them. From germline, CDR1 is DFQATT and CDR2 SNEGSKA (reference sequence). Here the CDR3 reads CSARGRTDEQFF. The CDR3 DNA reads TGCAGTGCTAGAGGCAGGACGGATGAGCAGTTCTTC.

This clonotype was counted many times. The gene calls are TRBV5-1 and TRBJ1-2; D remains unclear. V lost 5 bases and J lost 8, with 19 bases in between. The CDR3 is made up of 14 amino acids. The germline V gene has CDR1 SGHRS and CDR2 YFSETQ. The CDR3 bases are TGCGCCAGCAGTTCGGATTGGGGTATGGGCGGCTACACCTTC. It yields the protein CASSSDWGMGGYTF.

This clonotype was counted many times. The CDR3 reads CASTPRTGGVYEQYF. The CDR3, as DNA: TGTGCCAGCACCCCCAGGACAGGGGGCGTCTACGAGCAGTACTTC. The chain is built from TRBV7-9 and TRBJ2-7, with 11 positions matching TRBD1. The CDR3 loop spans 15 amino acids. With 7 bases clipped from V and 3 bases from J, the junction kept 8 bases outside the gene matches. Germline loops: CDR1 SEHNR, CDR2 FQNEAQ (reference sequence).

This chain uses TRBV4-3 with TRBJ1-1, with D possibly TRBD1 on 6 matching bases. Germline V gene data show CDR1 as LGHNA and CDR2 as YSLEER. The CDR3 sequence is 13 residues long. V was pared by 6 bases and J by 1 base, with 9 bases between. For the CDR3, the DNA is TGCGCCAGCAGAGTGACAGGGAACACTGAAGCTTTCTTT. Translation gives CASRVTGNTEAFF.

The table lists this clonotype with a few counts. CDR3 bases: TGCAGCGTTGAAGGGACGGTCGGCCCAGATACGCAGTATTTT. Protein sequence: CSVEGTVGPDTQYF. V gene TRBV29-1 combines with J gene TRBJ2-3; no clear D. Trimming removed 1 base at V and 4 bases at J, with 12 bases between. Germline CDR1 SQVTM, CDR2 ANQGSEA. The CDR3 runs 14 residues.

There are a few counts of this clonotype. J is TRBJ2-3 and V is TRBV29-1, with TRBD2 matching over 8 bases. CDR1 and CDR2 from the germline V gene are SQVTM and ANQGSEA. The CDR3 loop spans 14 amino acids. Trimming at V came to 0 bases and at J to 5 bases, leaving 4 bases not matched to a gene. The CDR3 protein is CSVEDGSGGDTQYF. CDR3 sequence (DNA): TGCAGCGTTGAAGATGGGAGCGGGGGAGATACGCAGTATTTT.

CDR3 in amino acids: CASSRQVATNEKLFF. DNA for the CDR3: TGTGCCAGCAGCCGACAGGTTGCAACTAATGAAAAACTGTTTTTT. The rearrangement uses TRBV7-9 and TRBJ1-4; a possible D gene is TRBD1 (6 bases). The V end lost 5 bases, the J end lost 0 bases, and 10 bases lay between the germline ends. The CDR3 runs 15 residues. Germline V gives CDR1 SEHNR, CDR2 FQNEAQ (reference sequence).

The chain recombines TRBV4-1 with TRBJ2-1; D possibly corresponds to TRBD2 (5 bases). V lost 6 bases to trimming and J lost 10 bases, with 13 bases between them. Germline V CDR1 and CDR2: MGHRA, YSYEKL. The CDR3 is 12 amino acids. The CDR3 spells CASSRGGWEQFF. CDR3 DNA sequence: TGCGCCAGCAGTCGGGGTGGGTGGGAGCAGTTCTTC.

This clonotype has only a few counts. V usage is TRBV28 and J usage is TRBJ2-6; no reliable D call. The V gene's germline CDR1 is MDHEN and CDR2 SYDVKM. CDR3 length: 20 amino acids. V was shortened by 5 bases and J by 0 bases, with 23 bases between the two germline ends. For the CDR3, the DNA is TGTGCCAGCAGTCATCACCCGATCCTCCCCACCATCTCTGGGGCCAACGTCCTGACTTTC. Translated, it gives CASSHHPILPTISGANVLTF.

The chain couples TRBV5-4 to TRBJ2-1; a weak D match, TRBD1 (5 bases). V was cut by 4 bases and J by 2 bases, with 19 bases left in between. This CDR3 has 17 amino acids. The germline gives CDR1 SGHNT, CDR2 YYREEE (reference sequence). CDR3 residues: CASSRAIGLGAYNEQFF. CDR3 nucleotide sequence: TGTGCCAGCAGCCGGGCGATCGGGCTAGGGGCCTACAATGAGCAGTTCTTC.

This clonotype was recorded at least ten times. The chain has TRBV2 and TRBJ1-1, with D uncertain. Germline CDR1 SNHLY, CDR2 FYNNEI. The ends were cut back, 4 bases at V and 0 bases at J, with 12 bases in the middle. The CDR3 contains 15 residues. The CDR3 DNA is TGTGCCAGCAGTGTCGCAGTTCAGATGAACACTGAAGCTTTCTTT. Its translation: CASSVAVQMNTEAFF.

This clonotype was seen at least ten times. The genes are TRBV7-2 and TRBJ1-6; 7 bases match TRBD1. V dropped 5 bases and J dropped 13; count of bases not matched to a gene: 8. The V gene's germline CDR1 is SGHTA and CDR2 FQGNSA. The length of the CDR3 is 13 residues. The CDR3 nucleotides are TGTGCCAGCAGCCCTCAGGACAGGCTCCCCCTCCACTTT. This encodes CASSPQDRLPLHF.

A few counts support this clonotype. The gene calls are TRBV21-1 and TRBJ1-1. TRBV21-1 is a recognized pseudogene. The CDR3 length is 14 residues. The CDR3 coding sequence is TGTGCCAGCAGGACAGGGTTTAAGAACACTGAAGCTTTCTTT. This codes for CASRTGFKNTEAFF.

At least ten counts were recorded for this clonotype. The rearrangement links TRBV5-1 to TRBJ2-1; D possibly corresponds to TRBD1 (6 bases). The germline V gene encodes CDR1 SGHRS and CDR2 YFSETQ. V lost 7 bases, J lost 8 bases, and 13 bases lay in between. The CDR3 has 12 residues. This CDR3 reads CASGQGFHEQFF. The DNA of the CDR3 is TGCGCCAGCGGGCAGGGGTTTCATGAGCAGTTCTTC.

V is TRBV12-5 and J is TRBJ2-3, with 12 bases that match TRBD2. This CDR3 spans 15 amino acids. V dropped 6 bases and J dropped 10; count of bases not matched to a gene: 11. CDR1 and CDR2 from the germline V gene are LGHNT and FRNRAP. The CDR3 DNA reads TGTGCTAGTGGCCCAACTAGCGGGGGGCCCTACTCGCAGTATTTT. Translation gives CASGPTSGGPYSQYF.

The table lists this clonotype with many counts. This chain uses TRBV5-1 with TRBJ2-7, with D perhaps matching TRBD1 (5 bases). The germline V gene has CDR1 SGHRS and CDR2 YFSETQ. The CDR3 has 16 residues. V dropped 4 bases and J dropped 2 bases, with 19 bases sitting between them. The CDR3 region has the DNA TGCGCCAGCAGCCCGCAGCTTGTGGACACCACCTACGAGCAGTACTTC. It encodes CASSPQLVDTTYEQYF.

This clonotype was seen a handful of times. This sequence joins TRBV20-1 and TRBJ1-2; tentatively, D is TRBD1 (6 bases). V gave up 0 bases and J gave up 5 bases, with 16 bases separating them. The germline CDR1 and CDR2 sequences are DFQATT and SNEGSKA (reference sequence). CDR3 length: 15 residues. CDR3 sequence reads: CSARDLPGTPYGYTF. The CDR3 bases are TGCAGTGCTAGAGACCTGCCCGGGACACCTTATGGCTACACCTTC.